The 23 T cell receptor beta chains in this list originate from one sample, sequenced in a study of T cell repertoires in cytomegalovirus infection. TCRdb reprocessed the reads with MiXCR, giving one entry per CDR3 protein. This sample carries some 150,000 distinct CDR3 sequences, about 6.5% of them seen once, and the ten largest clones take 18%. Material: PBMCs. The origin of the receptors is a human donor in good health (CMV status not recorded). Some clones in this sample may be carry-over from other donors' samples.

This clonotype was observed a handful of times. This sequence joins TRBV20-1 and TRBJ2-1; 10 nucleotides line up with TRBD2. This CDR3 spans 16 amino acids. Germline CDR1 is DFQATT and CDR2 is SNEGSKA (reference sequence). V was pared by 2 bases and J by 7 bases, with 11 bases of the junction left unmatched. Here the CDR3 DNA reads TGCAGTGCTAGACGTTTTAAGCGGGGGGGCACGAATGAGCAGTTCTTC. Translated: CSARRFKRGGTNEQFF.

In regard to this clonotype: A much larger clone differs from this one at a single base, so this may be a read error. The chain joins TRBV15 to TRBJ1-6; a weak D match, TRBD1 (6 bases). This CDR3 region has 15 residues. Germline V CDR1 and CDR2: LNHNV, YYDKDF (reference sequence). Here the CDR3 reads CATSPGGGNYSPLYF. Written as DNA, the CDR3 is TGTGCCACCAGCCCGGGAGGGGGAAATTATTCACCCCTCTACTTT.

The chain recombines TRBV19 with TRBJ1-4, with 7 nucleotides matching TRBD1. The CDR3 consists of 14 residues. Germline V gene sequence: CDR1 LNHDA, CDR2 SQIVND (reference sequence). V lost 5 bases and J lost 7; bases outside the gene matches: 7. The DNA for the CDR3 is TGTGCCAGTAGTCATGGGACAGTTGGTGAAAAACTGTTTTTT. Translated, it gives CASSHGTVGEKLFF.

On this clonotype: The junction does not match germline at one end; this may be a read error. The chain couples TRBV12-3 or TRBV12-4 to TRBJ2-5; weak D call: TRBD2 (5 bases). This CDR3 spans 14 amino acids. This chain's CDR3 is CASSVATSQETQYF. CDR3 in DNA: TGTGCCAGCAGTGTAGCGACCTCCCAAGAGACCCAGTACTTC.

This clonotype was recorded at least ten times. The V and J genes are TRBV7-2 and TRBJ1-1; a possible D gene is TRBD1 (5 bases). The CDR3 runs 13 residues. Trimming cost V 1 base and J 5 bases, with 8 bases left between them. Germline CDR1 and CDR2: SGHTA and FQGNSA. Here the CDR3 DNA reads TGTGCCAGCAGCTTAGGACAGTTTACTGAAGCTTTCTTT. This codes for CASSLGQFTEAFF.

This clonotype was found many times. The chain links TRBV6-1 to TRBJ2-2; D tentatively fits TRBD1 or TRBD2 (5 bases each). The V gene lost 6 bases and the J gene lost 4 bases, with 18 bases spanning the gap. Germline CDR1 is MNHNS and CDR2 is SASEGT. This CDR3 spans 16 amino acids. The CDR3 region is CASRDRRDGRTGELFF. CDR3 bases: TGTGCCAGCAGAGATCGACGGGACGGTCGCACCGGGGAGCTGTTTTTT.

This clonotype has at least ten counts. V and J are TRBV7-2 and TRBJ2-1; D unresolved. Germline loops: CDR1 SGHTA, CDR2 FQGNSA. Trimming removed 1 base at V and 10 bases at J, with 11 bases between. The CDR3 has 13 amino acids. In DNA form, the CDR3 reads TGTGCCAGCAGCTTAGGCCTCCGGCGGGAGCAGTTCTTC. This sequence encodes CASSLGLRREQFF.

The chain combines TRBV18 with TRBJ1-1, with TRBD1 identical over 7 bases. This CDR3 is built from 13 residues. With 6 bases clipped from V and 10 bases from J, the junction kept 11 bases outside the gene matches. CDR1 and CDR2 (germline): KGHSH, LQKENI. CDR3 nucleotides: TGTGCCAGCTCGCCTGACATAGGGGGCACAGCTTTCTTT. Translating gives CASSPDIGGTAFF.

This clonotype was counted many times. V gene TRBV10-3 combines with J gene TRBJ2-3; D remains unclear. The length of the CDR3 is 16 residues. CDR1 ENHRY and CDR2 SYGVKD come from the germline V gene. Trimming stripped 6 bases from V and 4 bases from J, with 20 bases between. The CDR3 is CAIRTKLILFPDTQYF. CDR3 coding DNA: TGTGCCATCAGGACAAAACTAATCCTTTTCCCAGATACGCAGTATTTT.

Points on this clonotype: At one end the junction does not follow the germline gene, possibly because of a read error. The DNA for the CDR3 is TGTGTCAGCAGTAGAAGGGGGATTGGCCCCGAAGCTTTCTTT. Its protein is CVSSRRGIGPEAFF. This sequence joins TRBV6-1 and TRBJ1-1, with D maybe TRBD1 (6 bases). The CDR3 has 14 amino acids. Germline V lookup: CDR1 MNHNS, CDR2 SASEGT.

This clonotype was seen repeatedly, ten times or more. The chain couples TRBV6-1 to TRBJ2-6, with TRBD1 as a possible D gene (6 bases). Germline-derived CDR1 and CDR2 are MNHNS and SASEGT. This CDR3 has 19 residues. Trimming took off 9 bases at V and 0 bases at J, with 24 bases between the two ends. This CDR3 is CASTRVRTADPSGANVLTF. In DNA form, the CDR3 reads TGTGCCAGTACCCGAGTCCGGACAGCGGATCCCTCTGGGGCCAACGTCCTGACTTTC.

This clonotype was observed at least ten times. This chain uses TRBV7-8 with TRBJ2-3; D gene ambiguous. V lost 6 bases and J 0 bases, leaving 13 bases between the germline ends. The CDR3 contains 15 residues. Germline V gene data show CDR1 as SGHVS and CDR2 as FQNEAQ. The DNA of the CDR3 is TGTGCCAGCAGACGACCACGAGCTAGCACAGATACGCAGTATTTT. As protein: CASRRPRASTDTQYF.

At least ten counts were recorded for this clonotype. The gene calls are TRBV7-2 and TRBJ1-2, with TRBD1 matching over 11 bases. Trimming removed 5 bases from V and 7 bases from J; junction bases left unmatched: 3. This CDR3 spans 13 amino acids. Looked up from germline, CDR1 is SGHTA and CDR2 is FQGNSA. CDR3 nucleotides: TGTGCCAGCAGCGGACAGGGGGCCGGTGGCTACACCTTC. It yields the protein CASSGQGAGGYTF.

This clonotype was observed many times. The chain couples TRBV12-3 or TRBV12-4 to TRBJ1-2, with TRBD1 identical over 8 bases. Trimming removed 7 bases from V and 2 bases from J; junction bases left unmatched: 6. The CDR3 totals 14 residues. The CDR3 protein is CASMPGQENYGYTF. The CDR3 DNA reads TGTGCCAGCATGCCGGGACAGGAGAACTATGGCTACACCTTC.

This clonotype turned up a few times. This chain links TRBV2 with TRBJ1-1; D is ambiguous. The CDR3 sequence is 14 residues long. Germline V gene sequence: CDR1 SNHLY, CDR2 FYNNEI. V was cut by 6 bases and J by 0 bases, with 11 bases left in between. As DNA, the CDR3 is TGTGCCAGCAGAACCCACCAGGTGAACACTGAAGCTTTCTTT. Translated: CASRTHQVNTEAFF.

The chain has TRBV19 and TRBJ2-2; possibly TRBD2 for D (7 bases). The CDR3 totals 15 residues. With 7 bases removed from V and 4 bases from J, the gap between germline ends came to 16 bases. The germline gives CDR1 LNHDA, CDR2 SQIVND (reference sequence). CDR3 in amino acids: CASTRRGPSTGELFF. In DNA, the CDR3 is TGTGCCAGTACCCGGCGGGGGCCGAGCACCGGGGAGCTGTTTTTT. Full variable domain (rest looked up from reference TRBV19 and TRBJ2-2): DGGITQSPKYLFRKEGQNVTLSCEQNLNHDAMYWYRQDPGQGLRLIYYSQIVNDFQKGDIAEGYSVSREKKESFPLTVTSAQKNPTAFYLCASTRRGPSTGELFFGEGSRLTVL.

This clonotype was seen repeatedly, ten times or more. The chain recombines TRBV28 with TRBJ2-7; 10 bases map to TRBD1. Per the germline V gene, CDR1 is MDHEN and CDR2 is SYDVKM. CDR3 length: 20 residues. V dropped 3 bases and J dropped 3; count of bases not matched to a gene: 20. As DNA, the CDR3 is TGTGCCAGCAGTTTCCCTCTGACAGGGGGCCGATTTGATAGTGGCTACGAGCAGTACTTC. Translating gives CASSFPLTGGRFDSGYEQYF.

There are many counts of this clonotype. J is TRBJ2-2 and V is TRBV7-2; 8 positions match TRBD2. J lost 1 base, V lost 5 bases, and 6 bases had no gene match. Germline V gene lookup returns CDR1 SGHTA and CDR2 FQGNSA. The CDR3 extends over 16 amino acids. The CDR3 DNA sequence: TGTGCCAGCAGCCTACAGCGGGGGCGGAACACCGGGGAGCTGTTTTTT. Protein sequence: CASSLQRGRNTGELFF.

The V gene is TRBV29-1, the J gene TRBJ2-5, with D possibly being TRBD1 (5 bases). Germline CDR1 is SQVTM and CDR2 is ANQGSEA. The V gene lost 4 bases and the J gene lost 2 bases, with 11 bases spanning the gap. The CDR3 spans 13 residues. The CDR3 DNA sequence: TGCAGCGTTGTACGGCACAGGCAAGAGACCCAGTACTTC. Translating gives CSVVRHRQETQYF.

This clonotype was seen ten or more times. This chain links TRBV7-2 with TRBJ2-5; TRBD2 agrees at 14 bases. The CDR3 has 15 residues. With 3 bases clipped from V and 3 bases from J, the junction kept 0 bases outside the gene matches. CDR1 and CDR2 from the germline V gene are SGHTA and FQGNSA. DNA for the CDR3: TGTGCCAGCAGCTTGGGACTAGCGGGGGAAGAGACCCAGTACTTC. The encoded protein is CASSLGLAGEETQYF.

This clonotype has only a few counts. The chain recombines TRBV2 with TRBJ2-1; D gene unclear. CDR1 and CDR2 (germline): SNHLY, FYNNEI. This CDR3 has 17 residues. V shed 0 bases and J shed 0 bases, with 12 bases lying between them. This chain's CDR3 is CASSEAVDQSSYNEQFF. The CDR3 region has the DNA TGTGCCAGCAGTGAAGCTGTGGACCAGAGCTCCTACAATGAGCAGTTCTTC.

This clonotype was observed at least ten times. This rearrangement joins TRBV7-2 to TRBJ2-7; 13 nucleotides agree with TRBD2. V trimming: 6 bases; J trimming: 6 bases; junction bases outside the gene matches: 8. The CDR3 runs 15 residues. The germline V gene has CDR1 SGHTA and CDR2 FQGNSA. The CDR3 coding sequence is TGTGCCAGCAGACGGACTAGCGGGGGCGGGTTCGAGCAGTACTTC. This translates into CASRRTSGGGFEQYF.

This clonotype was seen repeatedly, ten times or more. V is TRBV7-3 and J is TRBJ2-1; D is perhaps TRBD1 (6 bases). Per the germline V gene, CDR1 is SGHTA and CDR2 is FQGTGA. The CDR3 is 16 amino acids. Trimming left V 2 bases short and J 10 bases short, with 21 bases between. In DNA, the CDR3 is TGTGCCAGCAGCTTAGTCGGGGAAGGGAGAAGGGGGGAGCAGTTCTTC. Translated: CASSLVGEGRRGEQFF.